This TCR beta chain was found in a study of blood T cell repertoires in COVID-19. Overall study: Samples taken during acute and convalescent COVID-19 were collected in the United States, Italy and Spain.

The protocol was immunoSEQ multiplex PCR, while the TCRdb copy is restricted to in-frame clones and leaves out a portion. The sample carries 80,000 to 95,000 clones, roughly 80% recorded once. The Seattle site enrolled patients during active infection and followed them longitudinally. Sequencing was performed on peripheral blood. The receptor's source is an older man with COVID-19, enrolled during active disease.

CDR3 protein: CASSYSEPGQGFEQYF. In DNA, the CDR3 is TGTGCCAGCAGTTACTCAGAGCCGGGACAGGGGTTCGAGCAGTACTTC. The gene calls are TRBV6-6 and TRBJ2-7; TRBD1 aligns across 10 bases. The CDR3 is made up of 16 amino acids. Trimming cost V 0 bases and J 6 bases; bases outside gene matches: 8. The germline gives CDR1 MNHNY, CDR2 SVGAGI (reference sequence).